This T cell receptor delta chain stems from a study of γδ T cells in repeated Plasmodium falciparum infection. TCRdb reanalysed the multiplex PCR reads with CATT. The sample holds 55,000 to 70,000 delta-chain clones, 1.7% seen once. In this sample, this clone turned up many times. This CDR3 is also generated by other DNA sequences in the sample. This CDR3 region has 20 residues. From germline, CDR1 is GEAIGNYY and CDR2 EKD. The junction had 10 bases not matched to a gene; V was cut back by 1 base and J by 5 bases. Gammadelta T cells were flow-sorted from PBMC into Vgamma9/Vdelta2+ and Vdelta2-negative populations for bulk analysis.

The chain joins TRDV2 to TRDJ3; TRDD3 matches at 13 bases. The clonotype comes from a pool of human donors (malaria-infected and uninfected, not separated). Sample: gamma-delta T cells from blood. The CDR3 DNA reads TGTGCCTGTGACACGTTCACTGGGGGATACGTTAACAGGGACACCCGACAGATGTTTTTC. Translated: CACDTFTGGYVNRDTRQMFF.